These T cell receptor beta chains were read from a single sample in a study of neoadjuvant anti-PD-1 for oral cavity cancer. Sequencing was performed with immunoSEQ multiplex PCR; in TCRdb, only in-frame clones are kept and a portion is missing. The sample lists nearly 8,000 clones; approximately 70% were seen once. Source: PBMCs, taken after nivolumab (anti-PD-1) treatment. Receptors originate from a person between 40 and 79 years old with oral cavity squamous cell carcinoma. CDR3s include the opening cysteine and the closing phenylalanine or tryptophan. The D gene is left open where the match is weak. Clone sizes are given selectively: once, few, many, or a class where the clone is expanded.

CASSSHRGKGQYF,TGTGCCAGCTCCTCCCACCGGGGGAAGGGGCAGTACTTC,TRBJ2-7,.,TRBV6-4,.
CASSQGTSGGSNTGELFF,TGCGCCAGCAGCCAAGGGACTAGCGGGGGCTCGAACACCGGGGAGCTGTTTTTT,TRBJ2-2,TRBD2,TRBV4-3,.
CASSERANLLTDTQYF,TGTGCCAGCAGTGAAAGGGCCAACTTGCTCACAGATACGCAGTATTTT,TRBJ2-3,.,TRBV2,few
CAWRSGTRNEKLFF,TGTGCCTGGCGTAGCGGGACCCGTAATGAAAAACTGTTTTTT,TRBJ1-4,.,TRBV30,.
CASSQARQGINTEAFF,TGCGCCAGCAGCCAAGCCCGACAGGGTATTAACACTGAAGCTTTCTTT,TRBJ1-1,TRBD1,TRBV4-3,.
CASSPQNPVGAFF,TGTGCCAGCTCACCACAGAACCCCGTGGGAGCTTTCTTT,TRBJ1-1,.,TRBV18,few
CSARQLTEAFF,TGCAGTGCTAGACAGCTCACTGAAGCTTTCTTT,TRBJ1-1,.,TRBV20-1,.
CAVKGQGGSGPREQYF,TGTGCCGTCAAGGGACAGGGAGGGTCCGGTCCCAGGGAGCAGTACTTC,TRBJ2-7,TRBD1,TRBV10-3,.
CASSRIVTGVSTEAFF,TGTGCCAGTAGTAGGATAGTCACAGGGGTTTCCACTGAAGCTTTCTTT,TRBJ1-1,TRBD1,TRBV19,.
CASSGGGNPYEQYF,TGTGCCAGCAGTGGGGGGGGAAACCCCTACGAGCAGTACTTC,TRBJ2-7,TRBD2,TRBV2,.
CASTRGTGDGYTF,TGTGCCAGCACCCGCGGGACAGGGGACGGCTACACCTTC,TRBJ1-2,TRBD1,TRBV25-1,few
CASSVAGSGNTIYF,TGTGCCAGCAGCGTAGCGGGATCCGGAAACACCATATATTTT,TRBJ1-3,.,TRBV9,.
CASSPPGGGITEAFF,TGCGCCAGCAGCCCTCCTGGGGGGGGGATCACTGAAGCTTTCTTT,TRBJ1-1,.,TRBV4-1,.
CASSEGQGSPVYNEQFF,TGTGCCAGCAGTGAAGGCCAGGGATCCCCTGTCTACAATGAGCAGTTCTTC,TRBJ2-1,.,TRBV2,.
CASNSKNIQYF,TGTGCCAGCAACTCCAAAAACATTCAGTACTTC,TRBJ2-4,.,TRBV2,.
CASSLGGLNEQFF,TGTGCCAGCAGCTTAGGGGGATTAAATGAGCAGTTCTTC,TRBJ2-1,.,TRBV7-3,.
CASSLAAGTGGEQYF,TGTGCCAGCAGCTTAGCGGCCGGGACAGGGGGAGAGCAGTACTTC,TRBJ2-7,TRBD1,TRBV7-9,.
CASSFSNSPLHF,TGCGCCAGCAGCTTCTCCAATTCACCCCTCCACTTT,TRBJ1-6,.,TRBV4-1,few
CASSQVEGGRDEQFF,TGCGCCAGCAGCCAAGTGGAGGGAGGTCGCGATGAGCAGTTCTTC,TRBJ2-1,.,TRBV4-3,.
CASSEAGESNQPQHF,TGTGCCAGCAGTGAAGCGGGTGAGAGCAATCAGCCCCAGCATTTT,TRBJ1-5,.,TRBV6-1,few
CASSLTGLGNTEAFF,TGTGCCAGCAGCTTGACAGGGCTGGGGAACACTGAAGCTTTCTTT,TRBJ1-1,TRBD1,TRBV7-2,few
CASSQQDGGTEAFF,TGTGCCAGCAGCCAACAGGACGGTGGTACTGAAGCTTTCTTT,TRBJ1-1,.,TRBV6-5,.
CSARDNARAFF,TGCAGTGCTAGAGATAATGCTCGGGCTTTCTTT,TRBJ1-1,.,TRBV20-1,.
CASSRASGDTGELFF,TGTGCCAGCAGCAGGGCGTCGGGAGACACCGGGGAGCTGTTTTTT,TRBJ2-2,.,TRBV5-6,.
CASSLGGQKYQETQYF,TGTGCCAGCAGCTTAGGCGGACAGAAGTACCAAGAGACCCAGTACTTC,TRBJ2-5,.,TRBV11-2,few
CASSEGVGLGTQYF,TGTGCCAGCAGTGAAGGGGTGGGGCTCGGGACCCAGTACTTC,TRBJ2-5,.,TRBV2,few
CSVVAGPNYEQYF,TGCAGCGTTGTCGCGGGGCCCAACTACGAGCAGTACTTC,TRBJ2-7,.,TRBV29-1,.